A selection of T cell receptor beta chains follows, all from one sample in a study of T cells in Graves' hyperthyroidism and ophthalmopathy. Each CDR3 protein is one row after TCRdb ran MiXCR on the multiplex PCR reads. The table includes about 350,000 distinct CDR3 sequences, 13% to 15% detected once. Sequenced: blood. The receptors were gathered from a woman aged 55 to 70 with Graves' ophthalmopathy. Each CDR3 is given with its conserved first and last residue. The D gene is left open where the match is weak. Rows give clone size only sometimes, using once, few, many, or a class for an expanded clone.

>TRBJ2-1|TRBD2|many|TRBV5-1
TGCGCCAGCAGCTTAACAGCGGGATCCTACAATGAGCAGTTCTTC
CASSLTAGSYNEQFF
>TRBJ2-1|TRBD2|few|TRBV5-1
TGCGCCAGCAGCTTGGGGCTAGCGGGAGGGTTACATTCCTACAATGAGCAGTTCTTC
CASSLGLAGGLHSYNEQFF
>TRBJ2-5|-|-|TRBV14
TGTGCCAGCGAAAGAAGGGTGGAGCCGGCGGAGACCCAGTACTTC
CASERRVEPAETQYF
>TRBJ2-1|-|many|TRBV2
TGTGCCAGCAGTCTTAGCGGTCCCCACCCCAATGAGCAGTTCTTC
CASSLSGPHPNEQFF
>TRBJ2-7|TRBD2|many|TRBV5-1
TGCGCCAGCAGCTTGGAAGGTAGCGGGGCCTACGAGCAGTACTTC
CASSLEGSGAYEQYF
>TRBJ2-7|-|few|TRBV20-1
TGCAGTGCTAGAGTGGGGTCGGGACCTTTCTTTTACGAGCAGTACTTC
CSARVGSGPFFYEQYF
>TRBJ2-2|-|many|TRBV6-1
TGTGCCAGCAGTTTAGGCCGTCACGGGGAGCTGTTTTTT
CASSLGRHGELFF
>TRBJ2-3|-|-|TRBV28
TGTGCCAGCAGTTTTCGCAGCGCCTATAGTTACACAGATACGCAGTATTTT
CASSFRSAYSYTDTQYF
>TRBJ1-1|-|few|TRBV5-1
TGCGCCAGCAGCGGACCGGGAGAGCCCACTGAAGCTTTCTTT
CASSGPGEPTEAFF
>TRBJ2-1|-|-|TRBV18
TGTGCCAGCTCACCAAGAAGGGGCGGTGAGCAGTTCTTC
CASSPRRGGEQFF
>TRBJ2-3|-|many|TRBV7-2
TGTGCCAGCAGCTTAACCAACCATCCCACAGATACGCAGTATTTT
CASSLTNHPTDTQYF
>TRBJ2-3|-|many|TRBV7-2
TGTGCCAGCCACATTATGCCCCTAGCTCGTCTAGATACGCAGTATTTT
CASHIMPLARLDTQYF
>TRBJ1-2|-|few|TRBV19
TGTGCCAGTACCAACAGGGATGGCTACACCTTC
CASTNRDGYTF
>TRBJ1-1|-|many|TRBV5-1
TGCGCCAGCAGCTTTTGGGAAGGGGACACTGAAGCTTTCTTT
CASSFWEGDTEAFF
>TRBJ1-5|TRBD1|many|TRBV7-8
TGTGCCAGCAGCCTTACAGGGGGCGATCAGCCCCAGCATTTT
CASSLTGGDQPQHF
>TRBJ1-2|TRBD1|few|TRBV7-9
TGTGCCAGCAGCTTGGCCGACAGGGGGTACGGCTACACCTTC
CASSLADRGYGYTF
>TRBJ2-5|-|few|TRBV7-9
TGTGCCAGCAGCTCTAGCCTTGCAGAGACCCAGTACTTC
CASSSSLAETQYF
>TRBJ1-5|-|few|TRBV29-1
TGCAGCGTTGGTTATAGCAATCAGCCCCAGCATTTT
CSVGYSNQPQHF
>TRBJ2-3|-|many|TRBV11-2
TGTGCCAGCAGCTTAGGGAGGACTGCGGGCACAGATACGCAGTATTTT
CASSLGRTAGTDTQYF
>TRBJ2-5|-|many|TRBV3-1
TGTGCCAGCAGCCAAGTAGCCGCCCAGTACTTC
CASSQVAAQYF
>TRBJ2-7|-|-|TRBV29-1
TGCAGCGTTGTACTTTCGGCGGGCCCTTCCTACGAGCAGTACTTC
CSVVLSAGPSYEQYF
>TRBJ1-6|-|many|TRBV2
TGTGCCAGCAGTGAATGGACGGTAGTTAATTCACCCCTCCACTTT
CASSEWTVVNSPLHF
>TRBJ2-1|-|-|TRBV4-1
TGCGCCAGCAGCGGAGGTGAAAATGAGCAGTTCTTC
CASSGGENEQFF
>TRBJ2-7|-|-|TRBV18
TGTGCCAGCTCACAGAGGTATGGGCGCGAGCAGTACTTC
CASSQRYGREQYF
>TRBJ2-7|-|-|TRBV25-1
TGTGCCAGCAGTGAGCAGCTTGGCTACGAGCAGTACTTC
CASSEQLGYEQYF
>TRBJ2-7|-|many|TRBV5-1
TGCGCCAGCAGCCCCGGACAGCTGCGCTACGAGCAGTACTTC
CASSPGQLRYEQYF
>TRBJ1-2|TRBD1|-|TRBV29-1
TGCAGCGTTGAAGATGGGCAGGGGGCGTATGGCTACACCTTC
CSVEDGQGAYGYTF
>TRBJ1-2|TRBD1|many|TRBV20-1
TGCAGTGCTCTACAGGGGAACTATGGCTACACCTTC
CSALQGNYGYTF
>TRBJ2-7|TRBD1|few|TRBV27
TGTGCCAGCAGCGTTAGGACAGGACCCTACGAGCAGTACTTC
CASSVRTGPYEQYF
>TRBJ2-7|TRBD2|many|TRBV2
TGTGCCAGCAGCAAGCGGGAAAGAATCCACGAGCAGTACTTC
CASSKRERIHEQYF
>TRBJ2-7|-|-|TRBV12-3/TRBV12-4
TGTGCCAGCAGTTTGGGGCCGAACTACGAGCAGTACTTC
CASSLGPNYEQYF
>TRBJ2-7|-|many|TRBV6-1
TGTGCCACCGAACTAACCGGGGTCTCCTACGAGCAGTACTTC
CATELTGVSYEQYF